This T cell receptor beta chain stems from a study of immune evolution from preneoplasia to lung adenocarcinoma. Only in-frame clones appear in the TCRdb table, and some are missing; sequencing was by immunoSEQ multiplex PCR. The profile shows about 41,000 clones, roughly four fifths of them singletons. Trimming left V 5 bases short and J 0 bases short, with 14 bases between. The CDR3 contains 15 residues. Per germline, CDR1 SGHDT and CDR2 YYEEEE. The source material was FFPE invasive lung adenocarcinoma tissue. The TCR originated in a person between 55 and 69 years old with lung adenocarcinoma. V is TRBV5-6 and J is TRBJ1-1; D is perhaps TRBD1 (6 bases). This chain's CDR3 is CASSSIDRLNTEAFF. In DNA, the CDR3 is TGTGCCAGCAGTTCTATCGACAGGTTGAACACTGAAGCTTTCTTT.